Each of the 24 T cell receptor beta chains below was sequenced from the same sample in a study of blood T cell repertoires in COVID-19 (dated by TCRdb to 2018 to 2020). Library preparation employed the immunoSEQ multiplex PCR assay. Not all clones reach the TCRdb copy of this immuneACCESS table, which keeps in-frame sequences only. Checked studies attribute under half of the gap to unresolved V genes and leave the rest unexplained. Recorded for this sample are roughly 150,000 clones; approximately 90% of them occurred a single time. About a tenth of the sample comes from the top ten. The sequencing sample was made of peripheral blood. These receptors originate from a woman aged 70-85 years with COVID-19, enrolled during active disease.

V and J are TRBV28 and TRBJ1-1; possibly TRBD1 for D (5 bases). The germline V gene encodes CDR1 MDHEN and CDR2 SYDVKM. Trimming stripped 5 bases from V and 0 bases from J, with 13 bases between. The CDR3 is made up of 15 amino acids. The CDR3 protein is CASSDPGLLNTEAFF. Here the CDR3 DNA reads TGTGCCAGCAGTGACCCGGGACTGCTGAACACTGAAGCTTTCTTT.

This sequence joins TRBV5-1 and TRBJ2-1, with TRBD2 matching over 9 bases. The CDR3 is 14 residues long. Germline V lookup: CDR1 SGHRS, CDR2 YFSETQ. J lost 6 bases, V lost 2 bases, and 3 bases had no gene match. In DNA form, the CDR3 reads TGCGCCAGCAGCTTAGCGGGACTAGCCAATGAGCAGTTCTTC. This codes for CASSLAGLANEQFF.

This clone was observed a single time. The V and J genes are TRBV18 and TRBJ2-7; weak D call: TRBD2 (5 bases). Germline V gives CDR1 KGHSH, CDR2 LQKENI. V was clipped by 2 bases and J by 2 bases, with 7 bases between them. The CDR3 spans 13 residues. The CDR3 region has the DNA TGTGCCAGCTCACCAGGGAGAGCCTACGAGCAGTACTTC. This codes for CASSPGRAYEQYF.

The count of this clone is one. The chain is built from TRBV2 and TRBJ1-2; D might be TRBD1 (6 bases). Trimming pared 2 bases from V and 6 bases from J, leaving 16 bases between. Germline loops: CDR1 SNHLY, CDR2 FYNNEI. The CDR3 runs to 15 residues. The CDR3 DNA follows: TGTGCCAGCAGTGAACACGCCGCAGGGGCGCATGGCTACACCTTC. This sequence encodes CASSEHAAGAHGYTF.

Notes on this clone: Within the sample, other DNA sequences also encode this same CDR3. The chain uses TRBV9 and TRBJ1-1; D gene ambiguous. Germline V gene data show CDR1 as SGDLS and CDR2 as YYNGEE. This CDR3 has 14 amino acids. Trimming pared 0 bases from V and 0 bases from J, leaving 6 bases between. The CDR3 DNA reads TGTGCCAGCAGCGTAGCGGGAATGAACACTGAAGCTTTCTTT. Translated, it gives CASSVAGMNTEAFF. Variable domain in full (rest from reference TRBV9 and TRBJ1-1): DSGVTQTPKHLITATGQRVTLRCSPRSGDLSVYWYQQSLDQGLQFLIQYYNGEERAKGNILERFSAQQFPDLHSELNLSSLELGDSALYFCASSVAGMNTEAFFGQGTRLTVV.

V gene TRBV5-6 combines with J gene TRBJ2-3, with D hard to call. CDR3 length equals 15 residues. The germline V gene has CDR1 SGHDT and CDR2 YYEEEE. Trimming removed 3 bases at V and 0 bases at J, with 11 bases between. CDR3 loop: CASSWLRRSTDTQYF. CDR3 nucleotide sequence: TGTGCCAGCAGCTGGTTGCGGAGAAGCACAGATACGCAGTATTTT.

V is TRBV19 and J is TRBJ2-2, with a possible D match to TRBD1 (5 bases). V lost 4 bases to trimming and J lost 1 base, with 22 bases between them. Per the germline V gene, CDR1 is LNHDA and CDR2 is SQIVND (reference sequence). The CDR3 spans 19 residues. Here the CDR3 DNA reads TGTGCCAGTAGTACCTACCCCAAGAGGCAGGGAAGGAACACCGGGGAGCTGTTTTTT. Amino acids: CASSTYPKRQGRNTGELFF.

This clone was detected once. The chain recombines TRBV6-2 or TRBV6-3 with TRBJ1-5; D unclear. The germline V gene has CDR1 MNHEY and CDR2 SVGEGT. CDR3 length: 16 residues. Trimming removed 1 base at V and 2 bases at J, with 12 bases between. CDR3 loop: CASSYYGPSGNQPQHF. The CDR3 DNA reads TGTGCCAGCAGTTACTATGGGCCTTCCGGCAATCAGCCCCAGCATTTT.

The rearrangement uses TRBV24-1 and TRBJ2-5, with D possibly TRBD2 on 6 matching bases. CDR1 KGHDR and CDR2 SFDVKD come from the germline V gene. Trimming stripped 4 bases from V and 5 bases from J, with 16 bases between. There are 15 residues in the CDR3. The chain's CDR3 is CATSDPGLGGETQYF. The CDR3 nucleotides read TGTGCCACCAGTGACCCTGGGCTAGGAGGGGAGACCCAGTACTTC.

The chain carries TRBV5-1 and TRBJ2-7; 8 bases map to TRBD1. This CDR3 comprises 15 residues. Germline CDR1 SGHRS, CDR2 YFSETQ. The V segment lost 4 bases and the J segment 4 bases; nucleotides outside the gene matches: 10. CDR3 coding DNA: TGCGCCAGCAGCCTAAGCCCCGGACAGGGTTACGAGCAGTACTTC. It is translated as CASSLSPGQGYEQYF.

This chain joins TRBV30 and TRBJ2-2, with D possibly being TRBD2 (6 bases). There are 13 residues in the CDR3. Per germline, CDR1 GTSNPN and CDR2 SVGIG (reference sequence). V was clipped by 1 base and J by 13 bases, with 16 bases between them. The CDR3 region is CAWSAGAKEGLFF. Here the CDR3 DNA reads TGTGCCTGGAGTGCCGGGGCCAAGGAGGGGCTGTTTTTT.

The gene calls are TRBV7-9 and TRBJ1-1, with 9 bases matching TRBD1. From germline, CDR1 is SEHNR and CDR2 FQNEAQ (reference sequence). The ends lost 5 bases at V and 1 base at J; junction bases unmatched: 11. The CDR3 runs 17 residues. CDR3 bases: TGTGCCAGCAGCCCGAATGCGGGACAGGGCGCGAACACTGAAGCTTTCTTT. Amino acids: CASSPNAGQGANTEAFF.

The CDR3 DNA is TGTGCCAGTAGTAGGGACAGGGCCTATAGCAATCAGCCCCAGCATTTT. Residues: CASSRDRAYSNQPQHF. The chain is built from TRBV19 and TRBJ1-5; 9 nucleotides line up with TRBD1. V dropped 4 bases and J dropped 0; count of bases not matched to a gene: 4. Germline V gene data show CDR1 as LNHDA and CDR2 as SQIVND (reference sequence). The CDR3 totals 16 residues.

Concerning this clone itself: Other DNA sequences within the sample encode an identical CDR3. The rearrangement joins TRBV7-2 to TRBJ2-1; TRBD2 aligns across 10 bases. With 5 bases clipped from V and 2 bases from J, the junction kept 6 bases outside the gene matches. The CDR3 consists of 16 residues. Germline CDR1 is SGHTA and CDR2 is FQGNSA. The CDR3 bases are TGTGCCAGCAGCCCAGCGGGGGGGACCGCCTACAATGAGCAGTTCTTC. It is translated as CASSPAGGTAYNEQFF.

The chain links TRBV27 to TRBJ1-1, with D maybe TRBD1 (5 bases). The germline gives CDR1 MNHEY, CDR2 SMNVEV (reference sequence). The CDR3 spans 15 residues. Trimming cost V 2 bases and J 1 base, with 11 bases left between them. The CDR3, as DNA: TGTGCCAGCAGTTTAAAGGTAGGGGAGAACACTGAAGCTTTCTTT. Translation gives CASSLKVGENTEAFF.

The chain has TRBV3-1 (or the pseudogene TRBV3-2) and TRBJ1-3, with D possibly TRBD1 on 6 matching bases. V dropped 0 bases and J dropped 0 bases, with 15 bases sitting between them. Looked up from germline, CDR1 is LGHDT and CDR2 is YNNKEL (reference sequence). This CDR3 region has 18 residues. The CDR3 protein is CASSQDVWTALSGNTIYF. In DNA, the CDR3 is TGTGCCAGCAGCCAAGATGTCTGGACAGCCCTCTCTGGAAACACCATATATTTT.

This clone was counted once. This chain joins TRBV28 and TRBJ1-4; tentatively, D is TRBD1 (5 bases). V was clipped by 6 bases and J by 6 bases, with 20 bases between them. Per germline, CDR1 MDHEN and CDR2 SYDVKM. The CDR3 extends over 16 amino acids. The CDR3 reads CASSSLRRGGDEKLFF. The DNA of the CDR3 is TGTGCCAGCAGCTCCCTTCGGAGGGGAGGGGATGAAAAACTGTTTTTT.

The gene calls are TRBV9 and TRBJ2-7; 10 nucleotides agree with TRBD1. The CDR3 spans 16 residues. Germline V gene data show CDR1 as SGDLS and CDR2 as YYNGEE. V gave up 0 bases and J gave up 5 bases; unmatched junction bases: 8. The CDR3 sequence: CASSVGEDRGLHEQYF. The CDR3 DNA reads as TGTGCCAGCAGCGTAGGTGAGGACAGGGGGTTACACGAGCAGTACTTC.

This clone was observed once. The chain has TRBV6-4 and TRBJ1-6; D remains unclear. Germline V gene sequence: CDR1 MRHNA, CDR2 SNTAGT. V lost 0 bases and J lost 7, with 7 bases in between. The CDR3 covers 14 residues. The DNA for the CDR3 is TGTGCCAGCAGTGACTCGGGAGAAAATTCACCCCTCCACTTT. This gives the protein CASSDSGENSPLHF.

This sequence joins TRBV5-1 and TRBJ1-4; D uncertain. The CDR3 spans 12 residues. Germline CDR1 SGHRS, CDR2 YFSETQ. Trimming stripped 7 bases from V and 4 bases from J, with 8 bases between. CDR3 residues: CASSEGNEKLFF. The CDR3, as DNA: TGCGCCAGCTCCGAGGGTAATGAAAAACTGTTTTTT.

The V call is TRBV15, the J call TRBJ2-3; 7 nucleotides agree with TRBD2. Germline values: CDR1 LNHNV, CDR2 YYDKDF (reference sequence). V shed 3 bases and J 2 bases; nucleotides not matched to a gene: 5. This CDR3 is built from 15 residues. The CDR3 spells CATSSQRGYTDTQYF. CDR3 coding DNA: TGTGCCACCAGCAGCCAGCGGGGTTACACAGATACGCAGTATTTT.

The rearrangement links TRBV5-5 to TRBJ1-1, with a tentative D call TRBD1 (5 bases). In germline, CDR1 is SGHKS, CDR2 YYEKEE (reference sequence). Trimming stripped 2 bases from V and 3 bases from J, with 11 bases between. The CDR3 is 14 amino acids. The CDR3 reads CASSFKGLDTEAFF. In DNA, the CDR3 is TGTGCCAGCAGCTTCAAGGGGCTGGACACTGAAGCTTTCTTT.

The V call is TRBV3-1 (or the pseudogene TRBV3-2), the J call TRBJ2-3; the D gene is possibly TRBD1 (5 bases). The CDR3 has 14 residues. Germline V gene data show CDR1 as LGHDT and CDR2 as YNNKEL (reference sequence). V gave up 0 bases and J gave up 2 bases, with 6 bases separating them. CDR3 sequence (DNA): TGTGCCAGCAGCCAAGAAGGGGTCACAGATACGCAGTATTTT. Encoded protein: CASSQEGVTDTQYF.

This clone has just one count. The chain is built from TRBV18 and TRBJ2-7, with TRBD1 as a possible D gene (6 bases). Trimming left V 1 base short and J 2 bases short, with 12 bases between. Germline CDR1 and CDR2: KGHSH and LQKENI. The CDR3 is 15 residues long. The CDR3 here is CASSPLRDTTYEQYF. The CDR3 DNA reads as TGTGCCAGCTCACCACTCCGGGACACCACCTACGAGCAGTACTTC.